This T cell receptor beta chain was sequenced in a study of early T cells in non-severe SARS-CoV-2 infection. This clonotype was counted between two and nine times. TCRdb reprocessed the 5' RACE reads with MiXCR, giving one entry per CDR3 protein. The sample has about 110,000 distinct CDR3 sequences; 9.5% to 13% are singletons. V lost 1 base and J 9 bases, leaving 7 bases between the germline ends. Germline lookup yields CDR1 LGHDT and CDR2 YNNKEL (reference sequence). The CDR3 length is 12 residues. This clonotype was obtained from an adult who was a healthcare worker with PCR-confirmed SARS-CoV-2 infection or an uninfected control (not recorded which). V is TRBV3-1 and J is TRBJ2-1; D is ambiguous. Sequenced material: whole blood. The CDR3 region is CASSQGWGEQFF. The CDR3 region has the DNA TGTGCCAGCAGCCAAGGGTGGGGTGAGCAGTTCTTC.